One and the same sample provided the 32 T cell receptor beta chains below, sequenced in a study of human T cells and chemical hapten exposure. Time point indicated: pre-sensitization, week 0. Sample treatment: therapeutic diphenylcyclopropenone sensitization with weekly scalp DPC. MiXCR was run by TCRdb on the RACE reads, yielding one entry per CDR3 protein. This sample has some 45,000 distinct CDR3 sequences; 9.5% to 15% occur once, and the top ten carry 4.5% to 6%. This sample comprised whole blood, obtained in connection with sensitization to the hapten diphenylcyclopropenone (DPC). Receptors originate from a woman aged 25 to 39 with alopecia areata. Some clones in this sample may be carry-over from other donors' samples.

The rearrangement links TRBV19 to TRBJ2-7; D perhaps matches TRBD1 (5 bases). Germline values: CDR1 LNHDA, CDR2 SQIVND (reference sequence). Trimming left V 8 bases short and J 6 bases short, with 17 bases between. The CDR3 has 13 amino acids. The CDR3 bases are TGTGCCAGTTCCTACATAGGGGCTGCCGAGCAGTACTTC. Its translation: CASSYIGAAEQYF.

In nucleotides, the CDR3 is TGTGCCAGCAGTGACCAGGGGGACACCGGGGAGCTGTTTTTT. It codes for CASSDQGDTGELFF. The chain links TRBV6-4 to TRBJ2-2, with TRBD1 identical over 7 bases. The germline CDR1 and CDR2 sequences are MRHNA and SNTAGT. J lost 3 bases, V lost 2 bases, and 0 bases had no gene match. The CDR3 is made up of 14 amino acids.

The genes are TRBV20-1 and TRBJ2-7; 7 nucleotides line up with TRBD1. Germline V gene lookup returns CDR1 DFQATT and CDR2 SNEGSKA (reference sequence). The CDR3 extends over 13 amino acids. The junction had 6 bases not matched to a gene; V was cut back by 1 base and J by 6 bases. CDR3 residues: CSARATGNGEQYF. Here the CDR3 DNA reads TGCAGTGCTAGAGCGACAGGGAACGGCGAGCAGTACTTC.

Ten or more counts support this clonotype. The rearrangement uses TRBV6-5 and TRBJ2-2; D is unclear. The germline V gene encodes CDR1 MNHEY and CDR2 SVGAGI. The germline V and J ends were trimmed by 3 bases and 4 bases, with 9 bases remaining between them. This CDR3 spans 14 amino acids. CDR3 region: CASSYWASTGELFF. The CDR3 DNA reads TGTGCCAGCAGTTATTGGGCGAGCACCGGGGAGCTGTTTTTT.

This clonotype has a count of ten or more. The J gene is TRBJ1-1, the V gene TRBV5-1; tentatively, D is TRBD1 (6 bases). V lost 1 base and J lost 3, with 13 bases in between. There are 15 residues in the CDR3. Looked up from germline, CDR1 is SGHRS and CDR2 is YFSETQ. Here the CDR3 reads CASSLSRGAYTEAFF. CDR3 DNA sequence: TGCGCCAGCAGCTTGTCGAGGGGGGCCTACACTGAAGCTTTCTTT.

The chain couples TRBV7-6 to TRBJ1-5; TRBD1 might be the D (5 bases). The germline V gene encodes CDR1 SGHVS and CDR2 FNYEAQ. With 5 bases removed from V and 3 bases from J, the gap between germline ends came to 14 bases. The CDR3 covers 15 residues. The CDR3 is CASSVMSGLNQPQHF. The CDR3 DNA is TGTGCCAGCAGCGTTATGTCAGGGCTCAATCAGCCCCAGCATTTT.

The DNA for the CDR3 is TGTGCCTGGAGTGCGATGGGACAGGGCAACACTGAAGCTTTCTTT. Translated, it gives CAWSAMGQGNTEAFF. The chain combines TRBV30 with TRBJ1-1; TRBD1 matches at 9 bases. Germline lookup yields CDR1 GTSNPN and CDR2 SVGIG (reference sequence). This CDR3 is 15 amino acids long. The trim removed 1 base at V and 2 bases at J, leaving 5 bases unmatched. The full variable domain, with the rest looked up from reference TRBV30 and TRBJ1-1, is SQTIHQWPATLVQPVGSPLSLECTVEGTSNPNLYWYRQAAGRGLQLLFYSVGIGQISSEVPQNLSASRPQDRQFILSSKKLLLSDSGFYLCAWSAMGQGNTEAFFGQGTRLTVV.

This clonotype was recorded a few times. The CDR3 DNA follows: TGCAGTGCTAGTATACCTGACAGGGACTCCTACGAGCAGTACTTC. Its protein product is CSASIPDRDSYEQYF. The chain links TRBV20-1 to TRBJ2-7; 7 nucleotides align to TRBD1. Germline CDR1 DFQATT, CDR2 SNEGSKA (reference sequence). The CDR3 covers 15 residues. The J segment lost 0 bases and the V segment lost 3 bases, leaving 8 bases of the junction unmatched.

This clonotype was recorded many times. The CDR3 coding sequence is TGCAGTGCTAGCGTCGCCAAGGGGGCCCCTCGCAATCAGCCCCAGCATTTT. Amino acids: CSASVAKGAPRNQPQHF. This rearrangement joins TRBV20-1 to TRBJ1-5; 7 positions agree with TRBD1. The CDR3 is 17 amino acids. Germline V gene lookup returns CDR1 DFQATT and CDR2 SNEGSKA (reference sequence). Trimming took 3 bases from V and 2 from J; bases not matched to a gene: 13.

This clonotype was seen many times. The rearrangement joins TRBV14 to TRBJ2-2, with D possibly TRBD1 on 6 matching bases. Per germline, CDR1 SGHDN and CDR2 FVKESK. The germline V and J ends were trimmed by 4 bases and 5 bases, with 17 bases remaining between them. The CDR3 runs 16 residues. Here the CDR3 DNA reads TGTGCCAGCAGCCCACTAGGGACAACCTGGACCGGGGAGCTGTTTTTT. The encoded protein is CASSPLGTTWTGELFF.

This clonotype was recorded only once. The chain carries TRBV12-3 or TRBV12-4 and TRBJ2-2; 8 bases agree with TRBD2. This CDR3 contains 14 residues. V trimming: 6 bases; J trimming: 2 bases; junction bases outside the gene matches: 2. The CDR3: CASRLAVNTGELFF. CDR3 DNA sequence: TGTGCCAGCAGACTAGCGGTAAACACCGGGGAGCTGTTTTTT.

This clonotype was seen only a few times. The rearrangement joins TRBV20-1 to TRBJ2-7; no clear D gene. Per the germline V gene, CDR1 is DFQATT and CDR2 is SNEGSKA (reference sequence). The V end was cut by 5 bases, the J end by 11 bases, with 13 bases between. The CDR3 loop spans 10 amino acids. CDR3 region: CSALLRKEYF. CDR3 DNA sequence: TGCAGTGCTCTCCTTAGGAAGGAGTACTTC.

This chain joins TRBV30 and TRBJ1-6; D is undetermined. Germline CDR1 GTSNPN, CDR2 SVGIG (reference sequence). There are 16 residues in the CDR3. V lost 2 bases and J lost 5, with 16 bases in between. CDR3 amino acids: CAWSILSTRNNSPLHF. The CDR3 DNA reads as TGTGCCTGGAGTATCCTGTCGACACGGAATAATTCACCCCTCCACTTT.

This chain links TRBV9 with TRBJ2-7, with D perhaps matching TRBD1 (6 bases). V gave up 4 bases and J gave up 2 bases, with 13 bases separating them. Per germline, CDR1 SGDLS and CDR2 YYNGEE. This CDR3 has 14 amino acids. The CDR3 reads CASSIRDNPYEQYF. CDR3 nucleotide sequence: TGTGCCAGCAGCATCCGGGACAACCCCTACGAGCAGTACTTC.

This clonotype has a count of ten or more. The J gene is TRBJ2-1, the V gene TRBV18; 10 bases map to TRBD2. V was pared by 3 bases and J by 4 bases, with 9 bases of the junction left unmatched. This CDR3 is 17 amino acids long. The germline V gene encodes CDR1 KGHSH and CDR2 LQKENI. The CDR3 loop reads CASSPMAVAGGYNEQFF. DNA of the CDR3: TGTGCCAGCTCACCCATGGCGGTAGCGGGAGGATACAATGAGCAGTTCTTC.

Here the CDR3 reads CASSVAGGPGGSYYEQYF. CDR3 in DNA: TGTGCCAGCAGCGTAGCGGGAGGGCCCGGGGGCTCATACTACGAGCAGTACTTC. This chain links TRBV9 with TRBJ2-7, with 8 bases aligning to TRBD2. The CDR3 is made up of 18 amino acids. Germline values: CDR1 SGDLS, CDR2 YYNGEE. Losses at the gene ends were 0 bases for V and 3 bases for J; bases not matched to a gene: 14. Full variable domain (missing parts from reference TRBV9 and TRBJ2-7): DSGVTQTPKHLITATGQRVTLRCSPRSGDLSVYWYQQSLDQGLQFLIQYYNGEERAKGNILERFSAQQFPDLHSELNLSSLELGDSALYFCASSVAGGPGGSYYEQYFGPGTRLTVT.

This clonotype was seen at least ten times. The V and J genes are TRBV28 and TRBJ1-1, with 7 bases that match TRBD1. V gave up 5 bases and J gave up 5 bases; unmatched junction bases: 8. The germline V gene encodes CDR1 MDHEN and CDR2 SYDVKM. This CDR3 region has 14 residues. CDR3 in amino acids: CASSPMTGRTEAFF. CDR3 nucleotide sequence: TGTGCCAGCAGTCCAATGACAGGGAGGACTGAAGCTTTCTTT.

This clonotype was observed once. A much bigger clone sits one base away, suggesting this may be a read error. This chain connects TRBV5-1 to TRBJ2-1; TRBD2 matches 8 bases. Germline CDR1 SGHRS, CDR2 YFSETQ. The V and J ends lost 1 base and 3 bases, in that order; junction bases with no gene match: 9. The CDR3 is made up of 17 amino acids. The CDR3 loop is CASSLTSSGSVYNEQFF. CDR3 DNA sequence: TGCGCCAGCAGCTTGACCTCCAGCGGGAGTGTCTACAATGAGCAGTTCTTC. Complete variable domain (other parts from reference TRBV5-1 and TRBJ2-1): KAGVTQTPRYLIKTRGQQVTLSCSPISGHRSVSWYQQTPGQGLQFLFEYFSETQRNKGNFPGRFSGRQFSNSRSEMNVSTLELGDSALYLCASSLTSSGSVYNEQFFGPGTRLTVL.

V and J are TRBV2 and TRBJ2-1, with D perhaps matching TRBD1 (5 bases). The V gene lost 8 bases and the J gene lost 6 bases, with 20 bases spanning the gap. CDR1 and CDR2 from the germline V gene are SNHLY and FYNNEI. The CDR3 is 15 residues long. As DNA, the CDR3 is TGTGCCAGCCTCGCCAGGGCCGAACGAACCAATGAGCAGTTCTTC. Translated, it gives CASLARAERTNEQFF.

This clonotype was counted ten times or more. The chain carries TRBV5-4 and TRBJ2-1, with 8 bases that match TRBD1. V gave up 4 bases and J gave up 1 base; unmatched junction bases: 4. The CDR3 spans 15 residues. Looked up from germline, CDR1 is SGHNT and CDR2 is YYREEE (reference sequence). CDR3 nucleotide sequence: TGTGCCAGCAGCCGGGGACAGGTGTCCTACAATGAGCAGTTCTTC. Translating gives CASSRGQVSYNEQFF.

Ten or more counts support this clonotype. V gene TRBV28 combines with J gene TRBJ2-1; no firm D call. Germline V gives CDR1 MDHEN, CDR2 SYDVKM. The ends were cut back, 4 bases at V and 0 bases at J, with 7 bases in the middle. There are 14 residues in the CDR3. The CDR3 here is CASSSHSSYNEQFF. CDR3 coding DNA: TGTGCCAGCAGTTCCCACAGCTCCTACAATGAGCAGTTCTTC.

This clonotype has only a few counts. The chain recombines TRBV6-2 or TRBV6-3 with TRBJ2-7, with 10 nucleotides matching TRBD1. This CDR3 region has 15 residues. The J segment lost 3 bases and the V segment lost 6 bases, leaving 8 bases of the junction unmatched. The germline gives CDR1 MNHEY, CDR2 SVGEGT. The CDR3 DNA follows: TGTGCCAGCAGCCCGGGGACAGGGGCCCGCTACGAGCAGTACTTC. Translation: CASSPGTGARYEQYF.

This chain uses TRBV12-3 or TRBV12-4 with TRBJ2-7; TRBD2 matches 11 bases. The J segment lost 2 bases and the V segment lost 6 bases, leaving 9 bases of the junction unmatched. This CDR3 is 16 amino acids long. CDR3 bases: TGTGCCAGCAGCCCCCCCCAGACTAGCGGGACCTACGAGCAGTACTTC. This gives the protein CASSPPQTSGTYEQYF.

This clonotype was counted at least ten times. V and J are TRBV6-2 or TRBV6-3 and TRBJ2-7, with 10 bases fitting TRBD2. Looked up from germline, CDR1 is MNHEY and CDR2 is SVGEGT. The CDR3 has 15 residues. The J segment lost 1 base and the V segment lost 7 bases, leaving 7 bases of the junction unmatched. CDR3 nucleotide sequence: TGTGCCAGCACACCTAGCGGGAGACCGTCCTACGAGCAGTACTTC. Translation: CASTPSGRPSYEQYF.

The rearrangement links TRBV3-1 to TRBJ2-2, with no clear D. CDR3 length equals 13 residues. Between the trimmed V and J ends, which lost 2 bases and 4 bases, there was a span of 5 bases. The germline V gene encodes CDR1 LGHDT and CDR2 YNNKEL (reference sequence). The CDR3 nucleotides read TGTGCCAGCAGCCAATTTGTCACCGGGGAGCTGTTTTTT. As protein: CASSQFVTGELFF.

The genes are TRBV5-6 and TRBJ2-1; 7 bases are a match to TRBD1. After removal of 4 bases from V and 6 bases from J, the junction contained 10 bases not matched to a gene. Germline CDR1 reads SGHDT; CDR2 reads YYEEEE. The CDR3 is 15 residues long. DNA of the CDR3: TGTGCCAGCAGCGTAGCCTACCGGACAGGCAATGAGCAGTTCTTC. It encodes CASSVAYRTGNEQFF.

In this sample, this clonotype turned up many times. The chain links TRBV18 to TRBJ1-5; D may be TRBD1 (6 bases). Between the trimmed V and J ends, which lost 5 bases and 0 bases, there was a span of 17 bases. Germline V gene lookup returns CDR1 KGHSH and CDR2 LQKENI. There are 17 residues in the CDR3. The CDR3 sequence: CASSESRTVYSNQPQHF. The CDR3 DNA follows: TGTGCCAGCTCAGAGTCGAGGACAGTTTATAGCAATCAGCCCCAGCATTTT. Full variable domain (rest looked up from reference TRBV18 and TRBJ1-5): NAGVMQNPRHLVRRRGQEARLRCSPMKGHSHVYWYRQLPEEGLKFMVYLQKENIIDESGMPKERFSAEFPKEGPSILRIQQVVRGDSAAYFCASSESRTVYSNQPQHFGDGTRLSIL.

This clonotype has a count of ten or more. V is TRBV6-1 and J is TRBJ2-6; D unresolved. This CDR3 is built from 15 residues. Trimming shortened V by 1 base and J by 2 bases, and 6 bases separated the two germline ends. The germline gives CDR1 MNHNS, CDR2 SASEGT. The CDR3 loop reads CASSEEGAGANVLTF. CDR3 in DNA: TGTGCCAGCAGTGAAGAGGGTGCTGGGGCCAACGTCCTGACTTTC.

This clonotype is medium-sized (0.01 to 0.1%) in the sample. This rearrangement joins TRBV2 to TRBJ2-7; D is perhaps TRBD1 (6 bases). The CDR3 is made up of 15 amino acids. Germline V gene data show CDR1 as SNHLY and CDR2 as FYNNEI. V lost 2 bases and J 3 bases, leaving 14 bases between the germline ends. The CDR3 here is CASSELQGIIYEQYF. As DNA, the CDR3 is TGTGCCAGCAGTGAACTTCAGGGGATAATCTACGAGCAGTACTTC.

This clonotype came up a few times. This rearrangement joins TRBV7-9 to TRBJ2-3; D gene unclear. Germline assignment: CDR1 SEHNR and CDR2 FQNEAQ (reference sequence). V was trimmed by 5 bases and J by 0 bases, leaving 18 bases between them. This CDR3 has 17 amino acids. In nucleotides, the CDR3 is TGTGCCAGCAGCCCCGGCCCATCGGCCTTTAGCACAGATACGCAGTATTTT. Amino acids: CASSPGPSAFSTDTQYF.

This clonotype was detected many times. The chain combines TRBV7-9 with TRBJ2-3; no clear D. Trimming removed 5 bases at V and 3 bases at J, with 6 bases between. This CDR3 spans 12 amino acids. Germline V gene sequence: CDR1 SEHNR, CDR2 FQNEAQ (reference sequence). The CDR3 DNA follows: TGTGCCAGCAGCCCCGGAACAGATACGCAGTATTTT. Protein sequence: CASSPGTDTQYF.

This clonotype has a count of ten or more. The chain employs TRBV6-5 and TRBJ2-1, with 9 nucleotides matching TRBD2. This CDR3 is 17 amino acids long. Germline V gene lookup returns CDR1 MNHEY and CDR2 SVGAGI. J lost 0 bases, V lost 6 bases, and 9 bases had no gene match. CDR3 in amino acids: CASSPLAGFDSYNEQFF. The CDR3 DNA reads TGTGCCAGCAGCCCTCTAGCGGGATTTGACTCCTACAATGAGCAGTTCTTC.